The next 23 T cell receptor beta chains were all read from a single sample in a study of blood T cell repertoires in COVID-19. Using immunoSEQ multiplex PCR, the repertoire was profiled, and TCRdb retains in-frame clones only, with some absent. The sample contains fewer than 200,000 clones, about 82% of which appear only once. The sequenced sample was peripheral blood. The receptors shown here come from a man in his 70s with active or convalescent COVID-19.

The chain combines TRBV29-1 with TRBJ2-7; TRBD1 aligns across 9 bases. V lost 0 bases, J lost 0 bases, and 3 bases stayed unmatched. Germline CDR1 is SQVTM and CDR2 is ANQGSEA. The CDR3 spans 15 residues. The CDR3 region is CSVEEDRGRSYEQYF. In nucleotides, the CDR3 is TGCAGCGTTGAAGAGGACAGGGGCCGCTCCTACGAGCAGTACTTC.

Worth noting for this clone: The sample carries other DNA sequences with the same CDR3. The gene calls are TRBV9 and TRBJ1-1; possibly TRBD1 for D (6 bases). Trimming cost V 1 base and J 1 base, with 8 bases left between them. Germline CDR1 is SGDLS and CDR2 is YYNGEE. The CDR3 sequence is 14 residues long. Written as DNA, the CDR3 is TGTGCCAGCAGCGTAACAGGGACGAACACTGAAGCTTTCTTT. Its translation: CASSVTGTNTEAFF.

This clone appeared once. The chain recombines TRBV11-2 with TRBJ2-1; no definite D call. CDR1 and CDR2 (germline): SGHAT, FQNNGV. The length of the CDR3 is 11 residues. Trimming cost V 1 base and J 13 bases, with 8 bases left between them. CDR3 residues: CASSLAGAQFF. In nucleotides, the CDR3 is TGTGCCAGCAGCTTAGCCGGAGCACAGTTCTTC. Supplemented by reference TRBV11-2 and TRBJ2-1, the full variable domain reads EAGVAQSPRYKIIEKRQSVAFWCNPISGHATLYWYQQILGQGPKLLIQFQNNGVVDDSQLPKDRFSAERLKGVDSTLKIQPAKLEDSAVYLCASSLAGAQFFGPGTRLTVL.

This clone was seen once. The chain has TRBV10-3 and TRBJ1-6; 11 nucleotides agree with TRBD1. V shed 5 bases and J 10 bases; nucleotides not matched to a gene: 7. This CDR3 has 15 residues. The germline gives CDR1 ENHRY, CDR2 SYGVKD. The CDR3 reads CAISPGQGEGSPLHF. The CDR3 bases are TGTGCCATCAGTCCGGGACAGGGGGAAGGGTCACCCCTCCACTTT.

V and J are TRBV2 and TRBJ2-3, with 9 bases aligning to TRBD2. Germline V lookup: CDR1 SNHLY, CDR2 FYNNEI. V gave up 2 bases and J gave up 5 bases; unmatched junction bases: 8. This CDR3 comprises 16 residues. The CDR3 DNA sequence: TGTGCCAGCAGTGAATGGGGCGGGGGGGCCGTAGATACGCAGTATTTT. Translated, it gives CASSEWGGGAVDTQYF. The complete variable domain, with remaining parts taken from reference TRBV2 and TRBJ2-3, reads EPEVTQTPSHQVTQMGQEVILRCVPISNHLYFYWYRQILGQKVEFLVSFYNNEISEKSEIFDDQFSVERPDGSNFTLKIRSTKLEDSAMYFCASSEWGGGAVDTQYFGPGTRLTVL.

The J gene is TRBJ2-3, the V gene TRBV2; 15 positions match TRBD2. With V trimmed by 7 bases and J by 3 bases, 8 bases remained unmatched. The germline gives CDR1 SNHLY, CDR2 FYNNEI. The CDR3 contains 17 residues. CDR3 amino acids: CASNRWTSGRGTDTQYF. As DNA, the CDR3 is TGTGCCAGCAATAGGTGGACTAGCGGGAGGGGGACAGATACGCAGTATTTT. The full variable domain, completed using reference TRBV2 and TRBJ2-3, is EPEVTQTPSHQVTQMGQEVILRCVPISNHLYFYWYRQILGQKVEFLVSFYNNEISEKSEIFDDQFSVERPDGSNFTLKIRSTKLEDSAMYFCASNRWTSGRGTDTQYFGPGTRLTVL.

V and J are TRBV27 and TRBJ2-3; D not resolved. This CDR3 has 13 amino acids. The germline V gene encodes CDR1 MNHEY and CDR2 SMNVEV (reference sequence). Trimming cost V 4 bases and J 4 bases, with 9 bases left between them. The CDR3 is CASSSTFSDTQYF. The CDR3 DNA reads TGTGCCAGCAGTTCGACATTTTCAGATACGCAGTATTTT.

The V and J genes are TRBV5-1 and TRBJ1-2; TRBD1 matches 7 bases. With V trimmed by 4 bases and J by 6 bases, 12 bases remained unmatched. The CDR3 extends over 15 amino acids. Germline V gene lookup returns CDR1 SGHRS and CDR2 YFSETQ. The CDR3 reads CASSEQGQGLDGYTF. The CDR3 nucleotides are TGCGCCAGCAGCGAACAGGGGCAAGGGTTGGATGGCTACACCTTC.

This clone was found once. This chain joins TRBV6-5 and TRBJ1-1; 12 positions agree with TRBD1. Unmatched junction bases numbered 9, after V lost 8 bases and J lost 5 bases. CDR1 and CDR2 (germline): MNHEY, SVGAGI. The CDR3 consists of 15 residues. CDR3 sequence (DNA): TGTGCCAGCGGACCGGGACAGGGGGCTGAGACTGAAGCTTTCTTT. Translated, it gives CASGPGQGAETEAFF.

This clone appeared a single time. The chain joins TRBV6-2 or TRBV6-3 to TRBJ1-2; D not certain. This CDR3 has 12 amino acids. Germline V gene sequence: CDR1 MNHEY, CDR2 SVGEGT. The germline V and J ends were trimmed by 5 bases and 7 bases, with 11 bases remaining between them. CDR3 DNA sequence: TGTGCCAGCAGTACGGCGGGAACTGGCTACACCTTC. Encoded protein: CASSTAGTGYTF.

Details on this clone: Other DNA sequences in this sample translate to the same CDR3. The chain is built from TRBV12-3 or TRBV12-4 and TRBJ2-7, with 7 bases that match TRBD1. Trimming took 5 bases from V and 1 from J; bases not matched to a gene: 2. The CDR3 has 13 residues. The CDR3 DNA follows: TGTGCCAGCAGTCCAGGGGGTTCCTACGAGCAGTACTTC. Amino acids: CASSPGGSYEQYF.

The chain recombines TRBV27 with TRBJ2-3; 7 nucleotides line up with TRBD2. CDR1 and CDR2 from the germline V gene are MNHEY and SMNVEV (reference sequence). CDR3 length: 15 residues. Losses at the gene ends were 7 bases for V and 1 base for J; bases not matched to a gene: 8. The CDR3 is CASTAGDARTDTQYF. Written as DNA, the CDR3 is TGTGCCAGCACGGCGGGAGACGCCCGCACAGATACGCAGTATTTT.

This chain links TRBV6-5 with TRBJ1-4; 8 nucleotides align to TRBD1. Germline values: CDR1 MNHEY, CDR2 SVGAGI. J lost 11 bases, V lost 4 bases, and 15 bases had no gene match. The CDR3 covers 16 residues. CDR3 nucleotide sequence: TGTGCCAGCAGTTCCCAACCGACAGGGGTCTCCGACAAACTGTTTTTT. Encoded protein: CASSSQPTGVSDKLFF.

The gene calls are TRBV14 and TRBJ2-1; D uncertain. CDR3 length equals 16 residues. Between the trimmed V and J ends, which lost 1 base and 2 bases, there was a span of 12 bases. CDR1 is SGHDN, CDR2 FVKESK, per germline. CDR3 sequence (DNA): TGTGCCAGCAGCCAAGTCCCCCGGTACGCCTACAATGAGCAGTTCTTC. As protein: CASSQVPRYAYNEQFF.

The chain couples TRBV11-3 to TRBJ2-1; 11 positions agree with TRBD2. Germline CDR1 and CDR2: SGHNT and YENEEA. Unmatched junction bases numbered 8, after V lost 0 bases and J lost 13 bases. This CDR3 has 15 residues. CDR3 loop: CASSLESSGGKEQFF. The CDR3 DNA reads TGTGCCAGCAGCTTAGAGTCTAGCGGGGGGAAGGAACAGTTCTTC.

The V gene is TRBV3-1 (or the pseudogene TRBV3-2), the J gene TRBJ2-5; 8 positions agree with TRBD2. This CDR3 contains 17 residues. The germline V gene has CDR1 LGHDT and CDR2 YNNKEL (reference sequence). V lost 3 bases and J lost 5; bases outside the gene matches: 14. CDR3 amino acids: CASSQGLSGGTGETQYF. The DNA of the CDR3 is TGTGCCAGCAGCCAGGGACTAAGCGGGGGTACGGGGGAGACCCAGTACTTC.

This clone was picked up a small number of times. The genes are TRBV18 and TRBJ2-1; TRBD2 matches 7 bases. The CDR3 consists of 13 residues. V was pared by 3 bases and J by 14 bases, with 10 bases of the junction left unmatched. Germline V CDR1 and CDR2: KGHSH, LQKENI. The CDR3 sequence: CASSPSGGGAEFF. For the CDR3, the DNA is TGTGCCAGCTCACCTTCCGGGGGAGGGGCAGAGTTCTTC.

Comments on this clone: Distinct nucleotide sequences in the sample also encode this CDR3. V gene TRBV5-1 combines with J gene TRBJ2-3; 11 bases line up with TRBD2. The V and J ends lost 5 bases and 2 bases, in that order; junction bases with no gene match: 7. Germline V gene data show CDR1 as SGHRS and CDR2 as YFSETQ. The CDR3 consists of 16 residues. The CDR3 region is CASSTTSGAFTDTQYF. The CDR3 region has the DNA TGCGCCAGCAGTACGACTAGCGGGGCTTTCACAGATACGCAGTATTTT.

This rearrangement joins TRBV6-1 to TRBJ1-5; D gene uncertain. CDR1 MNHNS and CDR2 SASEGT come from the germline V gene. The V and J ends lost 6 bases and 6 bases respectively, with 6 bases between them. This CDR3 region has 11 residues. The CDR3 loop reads CASSPGQPQHF. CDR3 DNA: TGTGCCAGCAGCCCAGGTCAGCCCCAGCATTTT.

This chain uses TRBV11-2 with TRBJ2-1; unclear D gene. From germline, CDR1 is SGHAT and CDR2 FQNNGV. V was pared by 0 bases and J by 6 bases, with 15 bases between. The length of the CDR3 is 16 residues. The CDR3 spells CASSLDLWQFSNEQFF. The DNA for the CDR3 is TGTGCCAGCAGCTTAGATCTCTGGCAGTTCTCCAATGAGCAGTTCTTC.

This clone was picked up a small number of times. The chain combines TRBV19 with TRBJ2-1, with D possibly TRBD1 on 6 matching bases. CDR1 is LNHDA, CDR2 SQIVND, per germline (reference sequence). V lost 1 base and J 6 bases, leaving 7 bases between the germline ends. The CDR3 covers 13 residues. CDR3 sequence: CASSIGRGNEQFF. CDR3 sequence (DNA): TGTGCCAGTAGTATAGGCAGGGGCAATGAGCAGTTCTTC.

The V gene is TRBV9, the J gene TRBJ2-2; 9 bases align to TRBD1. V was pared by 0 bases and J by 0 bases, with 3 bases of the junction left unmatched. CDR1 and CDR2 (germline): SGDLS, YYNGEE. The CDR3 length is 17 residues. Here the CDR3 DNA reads TGTGCCAGCAGCGTAGGGGGGACAGGGTCGAACACCGGGGAGCTGTTTTTT. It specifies CASSVGGTGSNTGELFF.

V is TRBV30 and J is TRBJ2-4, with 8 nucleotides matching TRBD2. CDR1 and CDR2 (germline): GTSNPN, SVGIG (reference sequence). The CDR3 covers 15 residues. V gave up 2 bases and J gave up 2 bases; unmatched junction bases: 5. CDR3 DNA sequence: TGTGCCTGGAGTTCGACTAGCGCGCCCAAAAACATTCAGTACTTC. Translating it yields CAWSSTSAPKNIQYF. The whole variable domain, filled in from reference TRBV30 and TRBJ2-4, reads SQTIHQWPATLVQPVGSPLSLECTVEGTSNPNLYWYRQAAGRGLQLLFYSVGIGQISSEVPQNLSASRPQDRQFILSSKKLLLSDSGFYLCAWSSTSAPKNIQYFGAGTRLSVL.